The rows below give T cell receptor beta chains drawn from one sample of a study of T cell repertoires in cytomegalovirus infection. TCRdb passed the reads through MiXCR, listing each CDR3 protein once. Of approximately 500,000 distinct CDR3 sequences listed, around 10% are singletons. The specimen was PBMCs. These receptors all come from a human donor in good health (CMV status not recorded). Some clones in this sample may be carry-over from other donors' samples. Both conserved end residues are part of each CDR3. The order of the fields is clone size, V gene, J gene, D gene, CDR3 protein, CDR3 DNA. The D gene is left open where the match is weak. Some rows mark clone size as missing; the rest say once, few, many or name a class of expanded clone.

many	TRBV6-6	TRBJ1-5	.	CASSYRDVGQQPQHF	TGTGCCAGCAGTTACAGGGATGTAGGGCAACAGCCCCAGCATTTT
many	TRBV10-2	TRBJ2-7	.	CASSEFRGRAYEQYF	TGCGCCAGCAGTGAGTTTAGGGGAAGGGCCTACGAGCAGTACTTC
few	TRBV20-1	TRBJ1-3	.	CSARERGSGNTIYF	TGCAGTGCTAGAGAGCGGGGCTCTGGAAACACCATATATTTT
many	TRBV7-6	TRBJ2-2	.	CASSLGTPGATGELFF	TGTGCCAGCAGCCTCGGGACCCCCGGGGCCACCGGGGAGCTGTTTTTT
few	TRBV29-1	TRBJ1-1	TRBD1	CSVGTGDRAEAFF	TGCAGCGTGGGGACAGGGGATCGCGCTGAAGCTTTCTTT
few	TRBV30	TRBJ1-2	.	CAWSVRVQANYGYTF	TGTGCCTGGAGTGTACGGGTCCAAGCTAACTATGGCTACACCTTC
many	TRBV2	TRBJ2-1	.	CASSELEESTFSYNEQFF	TGTGCCAGCAGTGAATTGGAGGAATCGACATTCTCCTACAATGAGCAGTTCTTC
.	TRBV5-1	TRBJ1-6	.	CASSLEWTSNNSPLHF	TGCGCCAGCAGCTTGGAATGGACAAGCAATAATTCACCCCTCCACTTT
few	TRBV20-1	TRBJ2-5	TRBD2	CSARDPAGGGETQYF	TGCAGTGCTAGAGATCCAGCGGGAGGGGGAGAGACCCAGTACTTC
many	TRBV6-1	TRBJ2-2	.	CASRVAGRPSGELFF	TGTGCCAGCAGGGTGGCAGGCCGCCCCTCAGGGGAGCTGTTTTTT
many	TRBV7-2	TRBJ2-5	.	CASSPPMPGLRYF	TGTGCCAGCAGCCCCCCCATGCCGGGACTCAGATACTTC
.	TRBV20-1	TRBJ1-1	.	CSARGGGKFTEAFF	TGCAGTGCTAGAGGCGGGGGAAAGTTCACTGAAGCTTTCTTT
.	TRBV30	TRBJ2-2	.	CAWSVGWQGELFF	TGTGCCTGGAGTGTAGGGTGGCAGGGGGAGCTGTTTTTT
.	TRBV12-3/TRBV12-4	TRBJ2-3	.	CASSPRPSYSTSTDTQYF	TGTGCCAGCAGCCCTCGACCATCTTACTCCACTAGCACAGATACGCAGTATTTT
.	TRBV5-4	TRBJ2-3	.	CASSLTRSPTDTQYF	TGTGCCAGCAGCTTAACTAGGTCCCCAACAGATACGCAGTATTTT
many	TRBV7-2	TRBJ2-7	.	CASSFGGSSYEQYF	TGTGCCAGCAGTTTCGGAGGGAGCTCCTACGAGCAGTACTTC
.	TRBV29-1	TRBJ2-5	.	CSAPGVGETQYF	TGCAGCGCGCCGGGAGTGGGGGAGACCCAGTACTTC
many	TRBV11-2	TRBJ2-3	TRBD2	CASSSTTSGGARDTQYF	TGTGCCAGCAGCTCGACGACTAGCGGGGGGGCCCGGGATACGCAGTATTTT
few	TRBV29-1	TRBJ2-1	.	CSVGSRGGLEQFF	TGCAGCGTCGGCTCGAGGGGGGGGCTCGAGCAGTTCTTC
many	TRBV24-1	TRBJ1-2	.	CATSDYRDKDGYTF	TGTGCCACCAGTGATTACAGGGACAAGGATGGCTACACCTTC